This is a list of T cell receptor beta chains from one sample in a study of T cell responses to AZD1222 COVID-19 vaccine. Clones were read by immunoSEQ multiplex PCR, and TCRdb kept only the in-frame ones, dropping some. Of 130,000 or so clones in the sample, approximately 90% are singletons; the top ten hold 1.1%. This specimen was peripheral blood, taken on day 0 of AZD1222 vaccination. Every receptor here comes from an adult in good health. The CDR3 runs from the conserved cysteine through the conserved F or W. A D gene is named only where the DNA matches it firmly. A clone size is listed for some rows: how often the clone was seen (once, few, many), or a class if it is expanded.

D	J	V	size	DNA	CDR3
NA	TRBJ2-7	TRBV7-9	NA	TGTGCCAGCAGCTTAGCCCCCCGTTTCGAGCAGTACTTC	CASSLAPRFEQYF
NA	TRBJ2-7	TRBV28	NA	TGTGCCAGCAGTTTTGTCGGCAGAGCCTACGAGCAGTACTTC	CASSFVGRAYEQYF
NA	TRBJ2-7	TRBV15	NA	TGTGCCACCAGCAGAGCCCCGGGAAGCCACGAGCAGTACTTC	CATSRAPGSHEQYF
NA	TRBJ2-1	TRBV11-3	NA	TGTGCCAGCAGCCTCGGACAGTACAATGAGCAGTTCTTC	CASSLGQYNEQFF
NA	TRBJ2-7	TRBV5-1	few	TGCGCCAGCAGCTTTCTGGAGCATGGAAGCGAGCAGTACTTC	CASSFLEHGSEQYF
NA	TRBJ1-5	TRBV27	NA	TGTGCCAGCAAGCGGGACGGCAATCAGCCCCAGCATTTT	CASKRDGNQPQHF
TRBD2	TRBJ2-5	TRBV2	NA	TGTGCCAGCGGACCGGGACTAGCGGGAGTGCAGTACTTC	CASGPGLAGVQYF
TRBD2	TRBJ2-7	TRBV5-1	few	TGCGCCAGCAGCTTGGGGCTAGCGGGAGATAACGAGCAGTACTTC	CASSLGLAGDNEQYF
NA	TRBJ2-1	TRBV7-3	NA	TGTGCCAGCAGCTCCAGGGTGAGCAATGAGCAGTTCTTC	CASSSRVSNEQFF
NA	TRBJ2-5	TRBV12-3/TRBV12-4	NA	TGTGCCAGCAGTCCGGACGATGGGGAGACCCAGTACTTC	CASSPDDGETQYF
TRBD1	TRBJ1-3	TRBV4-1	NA	TGCGCCAGCAGCCAAGAAGGGACAGGGGCCGGCTCTGGAAACACCATATATTTT	CASSQEGTGAGSGNTIYF
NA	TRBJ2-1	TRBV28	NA	TGTGCCAGCACCCCAGCCGGGACCCGCGGGGATGAGCAGTTCTTC	CASTPAGTRGDEQFF
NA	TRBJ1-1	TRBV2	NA	TGTGCCAGCAGTGCTCGGGTCGCGAACACTGAAGCTTTCTTT	CASSARVANTEAFF
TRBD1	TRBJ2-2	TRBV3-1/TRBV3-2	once	TGTGCCAGCAGCCTCAGGGGACAGGGCACCGGGGAGCTGTTTTTT	CASSLRGQGTGELFF
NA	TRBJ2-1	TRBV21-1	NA	TGTGCCAGCAGCAAGGGTCCTGAGACTCCACTGGCTGAGCAGTTCTTC	CASSKGPETPLAEQFF
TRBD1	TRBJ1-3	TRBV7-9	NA	TGTGCCAGCAGCCCGCTCTGGACAGGGGGCAAGGGAAACACCATATATTTT	CASSPLWTGGKGNTIYF
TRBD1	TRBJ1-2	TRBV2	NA	TGTGCCAGCAGGGTACCGGGACAGAATATTTATCACTATGGCTACACCTTC	CASRVPGQNIYHYGYTF
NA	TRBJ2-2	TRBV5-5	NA	TGTGCCAGCATTCTTGAGTTGAACACCGGGGAGCTGTTTTTT	CASILELNTGELFF
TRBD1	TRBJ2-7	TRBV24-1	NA	TGTGCCACCAGTGACGACACAGGGGTCCCCTCTCCCACCCTCTACGAGCAGTACTTC	CATSDDTGVPSPTLYEQYF
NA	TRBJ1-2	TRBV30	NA	TGTGCCTGGAGCAACGACAGATGGCATGGCTACACCTTC	CAWSNDRWHGYTF
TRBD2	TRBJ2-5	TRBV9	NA	TGTGCCAGCAGCGCCGGGACTAGACAAGAGACCCAGTACTTC	CASSAGTRQETQYF
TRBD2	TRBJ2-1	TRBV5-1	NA	TGCGCCAGCAGCCTTAGGACTAGCGGGAGAATCGTTGCCTACAATGAGCAGTTCTTC	CASSLRTSGRIVAYNEQFF
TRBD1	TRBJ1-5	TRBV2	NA	TGTGCCAGCAGCGGGACAGGCGGGAATCAGCCCCAGCATTTT	CASSGTGGNQPQHF
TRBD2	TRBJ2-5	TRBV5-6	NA	TGTGCCAGCAGCTCAACCCATCTGGAGCGGGAGCTTGGAGAGACCCAGTACTTC	CASSSTHLERELGETQYF
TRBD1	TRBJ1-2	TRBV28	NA	TGTGCCAGCAGCGTGACAGGGTATGGCTACACCTTC	CASSVTGYGYTF
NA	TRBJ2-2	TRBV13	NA	TGTGCCAGCAGCCCCCTGGTCACTTCGAACACCGGGGAGCTGTTTTTT	CASSPLVTSNTGELFF
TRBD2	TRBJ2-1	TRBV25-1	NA	TGTGCCAGCAGAGGGACTAGCGGGATAGCCTACAATGAGCAGTTCTTC	CASRGTSGIAYNEQFF
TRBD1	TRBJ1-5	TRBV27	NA	TGTGCCAGCAGTCCGGCGGACAGGGTGAATCAGCCCCAGCATTTT	CASSPADRVNQPQHF
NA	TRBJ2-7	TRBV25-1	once	TGTGCCAGCAGTCTTGGGGCTTACGAGCAGTACTTC	CASSLGAYEQYF
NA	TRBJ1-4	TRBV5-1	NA	TGCGCCAGCAGCCATAAGGACCTCTCTGAAAAACTGTTTTTT	CASSHKDLSEKLFF
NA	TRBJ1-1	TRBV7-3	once	TGTGCCAGCAGCTCAGGGGACTACACTGAAGCTTTCTTT	CASSSGDYTEAFF
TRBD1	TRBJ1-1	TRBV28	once	TGTGCCATCCGACAGGGGGCAAAGGAACACACTGAAGCTTTCTTT	CAIRQGAKEHTEAFF
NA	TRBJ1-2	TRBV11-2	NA	TGTGCCAGCAGCTTAAGTTTCCGGGGGGCGGGGTATGGCTACACCTTC	CASSLSFRGAGYGYTF
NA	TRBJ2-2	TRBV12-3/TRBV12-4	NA	TGTGCCAGCCCCACCCCTCTAGCCGGGGAGCTGTTTTTT	CASPTPLAGELFF
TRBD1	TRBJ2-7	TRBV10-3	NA	TGTGCCATCAGTGAACCGGGACAGCTCTCTACGAACTACGAGCAGTACTTC	CAISEPGQLSTNYEQYF
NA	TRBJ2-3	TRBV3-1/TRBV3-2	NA	TGTGCCAGCAGCCAATTGGCAGACACGCAGTATTTT	CASSQLADTQYF
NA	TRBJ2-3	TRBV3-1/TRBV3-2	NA	TGTGCCAGCAGCCAAGCCTCCCAAGATACGCAGTATTTT	CASSQASQDTQYF
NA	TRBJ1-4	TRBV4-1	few	TGCGCCAGCAGCCAAGATCAACCCCAGGCGGCAACTAATGAAAAACTGTTTTTT	CASSQDQPQAATNEKLFF
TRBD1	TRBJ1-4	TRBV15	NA	TGTGCCACCAGCAGCCAATCCGGGACAGGGGAAGAAAAACTGTTTTTT	CATSSQSGTGEEKLFF
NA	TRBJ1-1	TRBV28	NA	TGTGCCAGCAGTCCCCTCTATGTGCCGAACACTGAAGCTTTCTTT	CASSPLYVPNTEAFF
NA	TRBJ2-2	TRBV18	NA	TGTGCCAGCTCACCAATGGACCCAATGGGCGGGGAGCTGTTTTTT	CASSPMDPMGGELFF
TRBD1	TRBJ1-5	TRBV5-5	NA	TGTGCCAGCAGCCCGGGACAGGGTAGCAATCAGCCCCAGCATTTT	CASSPGQGSNQPQHF
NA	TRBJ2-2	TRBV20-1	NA	TGCAGTGCTAGTCCAAGGACGAACACCGGGGAGCTGTTTTTT	CSASPRTNTGELFF
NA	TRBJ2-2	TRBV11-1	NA	TGTGCCAGCAGCTTAATTGTGGGTCTCAACACCGGGGAGCTGTTTTTT	CASSLIVGLNTGELFF
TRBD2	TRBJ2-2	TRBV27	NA	TGTGCCAGCAGTTTCCGGAGACTAGCGGCGAACACCGGGGAGCTGTTTTTT	CASSFRRLAANTGELFF
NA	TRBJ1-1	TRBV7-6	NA	TGTGCCAGTCTAAAAGACAACTACGGCACTGAAGCTTTCTTT	CASLKDNYGTEAFF
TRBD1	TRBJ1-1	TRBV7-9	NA	TGTGCCAGCAGCTACCGACAGGGCACTGAAGCTTTCTTT	CASSYRQGTEAFF
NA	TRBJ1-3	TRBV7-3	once	TGTGCCAGAGGAGAGAGGGGGAGCTCTGGAAACACCATATATTTT	CARGERGSSGNTIYF
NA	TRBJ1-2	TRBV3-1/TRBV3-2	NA	TGTGCCAGCAGCCTGGGCAGGGACTATTACTATGGCTACACCTTC	CASSLGRDYYYGYTF
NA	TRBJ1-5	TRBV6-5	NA	TGTGCCAGCACAGGGCTCAATCAGCCCCAGCATTTT	CASTGLNQPQHF
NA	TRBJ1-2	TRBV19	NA	TGTGCCAGTAGCTCGGCCTATGGCTACACCTTC	CASSSAYGYTF
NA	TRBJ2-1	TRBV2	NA	TGTGCCAGCAGCGCTAGTTTTAGGAATGAGCAGTTCTTC	CASSASFRNEQFF
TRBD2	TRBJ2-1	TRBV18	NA	TGTGCCAGCTCACCCCGCGGACTAGCGGGAGGCCGGGAGCAGTTCTTC	CASSPRGLAGGREQFF